These T cell receptor beta chains were read from a single sample in a study of cytomegalovirus exposure and HLA in healthy donors. Using immunoSEQ multiplex PCR, the repertoire was profiled, and TCRdb retains in-frame clones only, with some absent. Of about 140,000 clones listed, around 65% are singletons. Sequencing input: PBMCs. The source is a male donor in good health and CMV-seronegative. The CDR3 runs from the conserved cysteine through the conserved F or W. Part of the rows lack a size; the others show once, few, many or a class for expanded clones.

V	size	J	CDR3
TRBV7-2	NA	TRBJ2-7	CASSVTSGATYEQYF
TRBV5-4	NA	TRBJ2-3	CASSQDSPQTDTQYF
TRBV19	NA	TRBJ2-3	CASSISAGGRDTQYF
TRBV28	few	TRBJ1-1	CASSSASEAFF
TRBV6-5	NA	TRBJ1-4	CASSSAARGNEKLFF
TRBV6-5	few	TRBJ2-1	CASSYGTGGSINEQFF
TRBV10-1	NA	TRBJ1-1	CASRTDENTEAFF
TRBV6-5	NA	TRBJ2-1	CASSSPQDYNEQFF
TRBV18	few	TRBJ2-7	CASSGTGYTYEQYF
TRBV28	few	TRBJ1-5	CASSQGFNQPQHF
TRBV5-1	NA	TRBJ1-3	CASSLGGGAGNTIYF
TRBV7-6	NA	TRBJ1-1	CASSLVAGTEAFF
TRBV7-9	NA	TRBJ1-2	CASSLVGAAEGYTF
TRBV6-1	NA	TRBJ2-7	CASSDRDRASYEQYF
TRBV5-6	NA	TRBJ1-2	CASSGPENGYTF
TRBV30	NA	TRBJ2-1	CVWLRGYNEQFF
TRBV29-1	few	TRBJ2-5	CSASNRGETQYF
TRBV7-2	NA	TRBJ1-2	CASSLRGRDRGLYGYTF
TRBV29-1	NA	TRBJ1-1	CSVDRGTEAFF
TRBV6-5	few	TRBJ2-7	CASSYRPRGANEQYF
TRBV30	NA	TRBJ2-2	CAYQVGGTGELFF
TRBV10-3	NA	TRBJ2-7	CAIRRTGGTYEQYF
TRBV7-2	NA	TRBJ2-5	CASTPRGGETQYF
TRBV6-6	NA	TRBJ2-1	CASSYAQAEQFF
TRBV5-1	NA	TRBJ1-1	CASSQTGNTEAFF
TRBV6-5	few	TRBJ1-2	CASRSGTANYGYTF
TRBV5-5	NA	TRBJ2-1	CASSLRREGSYNEQFF
TRBV29-1	NA	TRBJ2-7	CSVAGRAREGSYEQYF
TRBV7-6	NA	TRBJ2-1	CASSFPRASGGRDNEQFF
TRBV13	NA	TRBJ1-1	CASSAGQGLNTEAFF
TRBV6-6	NA	TRBJ2-7	CASSYSRRGSSYEQYF
TRBV4-1	once	TRBJ2-5	CASSPEGQPRETQYF
TRBV15	few	TRBJ2-1	CATSRGTENNEQFF
TRBV10-1	NA	TRBJ2-1	CASSERQRGGLPNNEQFF
TRBV4-1	NA	TRBJ1-2	CASSHAGTNYGYTF
TRBV18	NA	TRBJ2-7	CASSLLGGDFPYEQYF
TRBV18	NA	TRBJ1-1	CASSLGYRGMNTEAFF
TRBV15	NA	TRBJ1-3	CATAGGLGVGNTIYF
TRBV28	once	TRBJ1-5	CASSTWTGEGYSNQPQHF
TRBV5-6	NA	TRBJ1-1	CASSPGKGQRKFF
TRBV7-3	NA	TRBJ2-3	CASSSTFTDTQYF
TRBV10-1	NA	NA	CASSESRASGSYEQYF
TRBV5-4	few	TRBJ2-1	CASSLMLAGGPGSEQFF
TRBV19	few	TRBJ1-1	CASSIGGLGDTEAFF
TRBV6-5	few	TRBJ2-1	CASSYGQVGPNEQFF